The clone carrying this T cell receptor beta chain was observed a handful of times. These data come from a study of blood T cell repertoires in COVID-19. At the level of the study: Sources were T cells, B-cell-depleted T cells, or PBMCs; the material itself was cDNA or gDNA.

Trimming removed 3 bases from V and 1 base from J, with 8 bases in between. The CDR3 loop spans 14 amino acids. Germline V lookup: CDR1 KGHDR, CDR2 SFDVKD. Libraries were prepared by immunoSEQ multiplex PCR; TCRdb keeps only in-frame clonotypes and omits some of them. The sample has 50,000 to 55,000 clones, approximately 82% seen once. The chain joins TRBV24-1 to TRBJ1-2, with D unresolved. The sequence derives from a human donor in a cohort sampled during active COVID-19. Sequencing was done on a sample of peripheral blood. As DNA, the CDR3 is TGTGCCACCAGTGATGGAGGCATTAACTATGGCTACACCTTC. It specifies CATSDGGINYGYTF.